This T cell receptor (beta chain) originates from a study of CD8+ T cells in alopecia areata. This clone was detected a few times. Its target is unknown. Following extraction, RNA underwent reverse transcription to cDNA, which served as the sequencing template. Assay: immunoSEQ multiplex PCR; the TCRdb copy retains only in-frame clones and omits some. Here the sample spans tens of thousands of clones, approximately 61% being singletons. Study-level points and caveats: Lesional scalp displayed greater clonality than normal scalp, most notably in alopecia totalis/universalis. The study also sequences resident alphabeta T cells of normal skin in scalp samples.

Germline-derived CDR1 and CDR2 are SEHNR and FQNEAQ (reference sequence). The length of the CDR3 is 15 residues. V lost 3 bases, J lost 2 bases, and 13 bases lay in between. The sequence was obtained from a human donor with alopecia areata. The V and J genes are TRBV7-9 and TRBJ1-2; D ambiguous. The input for sequencing was CD8+ T cells sorted from blood, taken at week 0. CDR3 loop: CASSFSDTENYGYTF. In DNA form, the CDR3 reads TGTGCCAGCAGCTTCTCTGACACCGAAAACTATGGCTACACCTTC.